This TCR beta chain stems from a study of CD8+ T cells in alopecia areata. In its sample, this clone was seen a few times. Isolated RNA was reverse transcribed into cDNA used as the sequencing template. Profiled with immunoSEQ multiplex PCR; TCRdb holds only in-frame clones, not every one. Among more than 75,000 clones listed, 41% were seen once. The clonotype was recovered from a human donor with alopecia areata. Sequencing input: CD4+ T cells sorted from blood.

This chain's CDR3 is CASSLGRGRGDTQYF. Here the CDR3 DNA reads TGTGCCAGCAGCTTAGGGCGGGGCCGGGGAGATACGCAGTATTTT. V is TRBV7-2 and J is TRBJ2-3; D might be TRBD2 (6 bases). The CDR3 extends over 15 amino acids. Looked up from germline, CDR1 is SGHTA and CDR2 is FQGNSA. V was clipped by 1 base and J by 5 bases, with 13 bases between them. Full variable domain (outside the CDR3, taken from reference TRBV7-2 and TRBJ2-3): GAGVSQSPSNKVTEKGKDVELRCDPISGHTALYWYRQSLGQGLEFLIYFQGNSAPDKSGLPSDRFSAERTGGSVSTLTIQRTQQEDSAVYLCASSLGRGRGDTQYFGPGTRLTVL.